The 11 T cell receptor beta chains below all came from one sample that was sequenced in a study of T cell responses to AZD1222 COVID-19 vaccine. TCRdb's copy holds only in-frame clones and misses some; the assay was immunoSEQ multiplex PCR. The sample lists over 150,000 clones, just over 90% occurring once. Source: peripheral blood, taken on day 0 of AZD1222 vaccination. These receptors all come from an adult in good health.

The DNA of the CDR3 is TGTGCCAGTAGCCCCGTGATGGTAGCTCCCTACGAGCAGTACTTC. Protein sequence: CASSPVMVAPYEQYF. This chain links TRBV19 with TRBJ2-7; D is ambiguous. This CDR3 is built from 15 residues. Trimming cost V 6 bases and J 2 bases, with 17 bases left between them. Looked up from germline, CDR1 is LNHDA and CDR2 is SQIVND (reference sequence).

This chain connects TRBV27 to TRBJ2-1, with 8 bases matching TRBD2. Germline values: CDR1 MNHEY, CDR2 SMNVEV (reference sequence). The V gene end was trimmed by 2 bases and the J gene end by 0 bases; junction bases not matched to a gene: 9. The CDR3 is made up of 18 amino acids. The CDR3 reads CASSLRERGTSSYNEQFF. DNA for the CDR3: TGTGCCAGCAGTTTAAGGGAGCGGGGGACCAGCTCCTACAATGAGCAGTTCTTC.

The chain has TRBV27 and TRBJ2-5, with TRBD1 matching over 7 bases. The CDR3 has 15 amino acids. V was pared by 4 bases and J by 0 bases, with 5 bases of the junction left unmatched. Germline-derived CDR1 and CDR2 are MNHEY and SMNVEV (reference sequence). The CDR3 protein is CASSSRGTDQETQYF. The DNA for the CDR3 is TGTGCCAGCAGTTCACGTGGGACAGACCAAGAGACCCAGTACTTC.

J is TRBJ2-1 and V is TRBV11-2; perhaps TRBD2 as D (6 bases). The germline gives CDR1 SGHAT, CDR2 FQNNGV. The CDR3 is 16 residues long. The V and J ends lost 0 bases and 7 bases respectively, with 16 bases between them. The chain's CDR3 is CASSLDLGAAGNEQFF. CDR3 DNA: TGTGCCAGCAGCTTAGATCTCGGGGCCGCGGGGAATGAGCAGTTCTTC.

The chain joins TRBV6-2 or TRBV6-3 to TRBJ2-7, with 8 positions matching TRBD1. The CDR3 has 14 amino acids. Germline CDR1 MNHEY, CDR2 SVGEGT. V lost 2 bases to trimming and J lost 3 bases; unmatched junction nucleotides: 3. The CDR3 DNA is TGTGCCAGCAGTTACGGGACAGGAATCTACGAGCAGTACTTC. Protein sequence: CASSYGTGIYEQYF.

This clone was seen once. The chain links TRBV10-2 to TRBJ2-1; 7 positions match TRBD2. The CDR3 loop spans 16 amino acids. The V gene's germline CDR1 is WSHSY and CDR2 SAAADI. With V trimmed by 5 bases and J by 8 bases, 15 bases remained unmatched. In DNA, the CDR3 is TGCGCCAGCAGTTCTCCCGAGGGAGCGGGGTTCTATGAGCAGTTCTTC. It is translated as CASSSPEGAGFYEQFF.

This clone was detected only once. The rearrangement links TRBV29-1 to TRBJ1-2, with TRBD1 as a possible D gene (5 bases). Germline values: CDR1 SQVTM, CDR2 ANQGSEA. The CDR3 has 13 amino acids. Trimming stripped 6 bases from V and 3 bases from J, with 14 bases between. The CDR3 nucleotides read TGCAGCGTCGCCGGGGACGGGGACTATGGCTACACCTTC. Protein: CSVAGDGDYGYTF. Combining the CDR3 with reference TRBV29-1 and TRBJ1-2 gives the whole variable domain SAVISQKPSRDICQRGTSLTIQCQVDSQVTMMFWYRQQPGQSLTLIATANQGSEATYESGFVIDKFPISRPNLTFSTLTVSNMSPEDSSIYLCSVAGDGDYGYTFGSGTRLTVV.

The J gene is TRBJ1-2, the V gene TRBV6-5; 7 nucleotides align to TRBD1. J lost 2 bases, V lost 10 bases, and 4 bases had no gene match. This CDR3 has 12 residues. Germline CDR1 is MNHEY and CDR2 is SVGAGI. The CDR3 loop is CATMTGNYGYTF. The CDR3 DNA follows: TGTGCCACCATGACAGGGAACTATGGCTACACCTTC.

This sequence joins TRBV19 and TRBJ1-5, with 8 nucleotides matching TRBD1. V gave up 5 bases and J gave up 6 bases; unmatched junction bases: 9. Per the germline V gene, CDR1 is LNHDA and CDR2 is SQIVND (reference sequence). The CDR3 has 15 amino acids. CDR3 region: CASSSLDRAGQPQHF. CDR3 coding DNA: TGTGCCAGTAGTTCCCTGGACAGGGCGGGTCAGCCCCAGCATTTT.

The count of this clone is one. The chain couples TRBV4-1 to TRBJ2-3, with D possibly matching TRBD1 (6 bases). This CDR3 is 14 amino acids long. Trimming took off 0 bases at V and 7 bases at J, with 11 bases between the two ends. Germline V gene sequence: CDR1 MGHRA, CDR2 YSYEKL. CDR3 coding DNA: TGCGCCAGCAGCCAAGATTCAGGGGCGAATACGCAGTATTTT. Translation gives CASSQDSGANTQYF.

This chain uses TRBV7-2 with TRBJ2-5; D might be TRBD1 (8 bases). The V gene lost 1 base and the J gene lost 5 bases, with 14 bases spanning the gap. The CDR3 is made up of 15 amino acids. Germline V CDR1 and CDR2: SGHTA, FQGNSA. The CDR3 DNA is TGTGCCAGCAGCTTAGTCGACAGGGGAGGGGAGACCCAGTACTTC. It is translated as CASSLVDRGGETQYF.